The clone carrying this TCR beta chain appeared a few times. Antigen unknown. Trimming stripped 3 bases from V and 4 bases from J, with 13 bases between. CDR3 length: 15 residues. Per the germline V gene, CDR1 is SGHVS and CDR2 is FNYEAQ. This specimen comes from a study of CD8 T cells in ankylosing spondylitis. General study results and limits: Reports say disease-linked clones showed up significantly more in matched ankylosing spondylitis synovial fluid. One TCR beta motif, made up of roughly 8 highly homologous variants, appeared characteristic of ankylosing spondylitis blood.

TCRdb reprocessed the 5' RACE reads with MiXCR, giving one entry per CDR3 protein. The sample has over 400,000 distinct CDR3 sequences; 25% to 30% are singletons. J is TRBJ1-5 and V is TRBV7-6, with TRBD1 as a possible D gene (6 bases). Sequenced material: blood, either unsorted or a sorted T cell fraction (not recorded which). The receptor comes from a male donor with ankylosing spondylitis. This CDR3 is CASSFAQGPNQPQHF. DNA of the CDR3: TGTGCCAGCAGCTTCGCACAGGGCCCTAATCAGCCCCAGCATTTT.